The present TCR beta chain was sequenced within a study of shared clonotypes between healthy human individuals. Study conclusions and caveats: Naive CD4 clonotypes overlapped across a handful of donors at around 4.8%. Naive subsets usually exceeded memory subsets in estimated richness.

All of the donors resided in Nashville, Tennessee, and each was a Caucasian adult. TCRdb keeps only in-frame clones here, not all; method: immunoSEQ multiplex PCR. In the table there are about 79,000 clones, over 55% of which are singletons. V gave up 1 base and J gave up 4 bases, with 2 bases separating them. In germline, CDR1 is SNHLY, CDR2 FYNNEI. This CDR3 has 12 residues. Remarks on this clone: Its matching antigen is unknown.

This receptor was taken from a man under 40 in good health. The sample was memory CD8+ T cells sorted from blood. The subset is: CD45RO+ cells pooled with CCR7-negative TemRA cells. V is TRBV2 and J is TRBJ2-1; D is unresolved. The CDR3 protein is CASSEEYNEQFF. CDR3 nucleotide sequence: TGTGCCAGCAGTGAAGAGTACAATGAGCAGTTCTTC.